This TCR beta chain originates from a study of tumor and adjacent non-tumor tissue in lung cancer. Overall study results and limits: Compared with tumor, normal lung showed significantly lower TCR diversity.

As to this clonotype: What it recognizes is unknown. The junction does not match germline at one end; this may be a read error.

TCRbeta libraries were built with three rounds of nested PCR, modified from ARM-PCR. TCRdb passed the multiplex PCR reads through MiXCR, listing each CDR3 protein once. The sample yields approximately 120,000 distinct CDR3 sequences, approximately 71% seen once. There are 16 residues in the CDR3. Germline CDR1 reads DFQATT; CDR2 reads SNEGSKA (reference sequence). This sample's RNA came from whole unsorted tissue. The TCR was taken from a woman aged 60 to 75 with non-small cell lung cancer. Sequenced sample: lung tumor tissue. The V call is TRBV20-1, the J call TRBJ2-1, with D perhaps TRBD2 (5 bases). The CDR3 protein is CSARHGVNYSYNEQFF. Here the CDR3 DNA reads TGCAGTGCTAGACACGGGGTTAACTACTCCTACAATGAACAGTTCTTC.